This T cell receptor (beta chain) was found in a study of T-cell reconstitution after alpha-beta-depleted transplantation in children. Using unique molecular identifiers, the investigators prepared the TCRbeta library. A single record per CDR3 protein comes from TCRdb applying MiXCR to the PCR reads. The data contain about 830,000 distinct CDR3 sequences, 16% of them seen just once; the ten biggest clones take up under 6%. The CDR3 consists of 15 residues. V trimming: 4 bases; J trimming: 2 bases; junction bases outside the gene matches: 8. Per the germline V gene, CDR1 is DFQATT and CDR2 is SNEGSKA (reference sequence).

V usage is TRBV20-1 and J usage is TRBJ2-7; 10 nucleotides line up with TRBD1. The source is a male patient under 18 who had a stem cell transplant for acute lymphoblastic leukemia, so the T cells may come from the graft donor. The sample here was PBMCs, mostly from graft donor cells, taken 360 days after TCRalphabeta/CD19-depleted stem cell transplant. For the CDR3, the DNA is TGCAGTGCTATTCACCGGGACAGGGGCACCTACGAGCAGTACTTC. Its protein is CSAIHRDRGTYEQYF.